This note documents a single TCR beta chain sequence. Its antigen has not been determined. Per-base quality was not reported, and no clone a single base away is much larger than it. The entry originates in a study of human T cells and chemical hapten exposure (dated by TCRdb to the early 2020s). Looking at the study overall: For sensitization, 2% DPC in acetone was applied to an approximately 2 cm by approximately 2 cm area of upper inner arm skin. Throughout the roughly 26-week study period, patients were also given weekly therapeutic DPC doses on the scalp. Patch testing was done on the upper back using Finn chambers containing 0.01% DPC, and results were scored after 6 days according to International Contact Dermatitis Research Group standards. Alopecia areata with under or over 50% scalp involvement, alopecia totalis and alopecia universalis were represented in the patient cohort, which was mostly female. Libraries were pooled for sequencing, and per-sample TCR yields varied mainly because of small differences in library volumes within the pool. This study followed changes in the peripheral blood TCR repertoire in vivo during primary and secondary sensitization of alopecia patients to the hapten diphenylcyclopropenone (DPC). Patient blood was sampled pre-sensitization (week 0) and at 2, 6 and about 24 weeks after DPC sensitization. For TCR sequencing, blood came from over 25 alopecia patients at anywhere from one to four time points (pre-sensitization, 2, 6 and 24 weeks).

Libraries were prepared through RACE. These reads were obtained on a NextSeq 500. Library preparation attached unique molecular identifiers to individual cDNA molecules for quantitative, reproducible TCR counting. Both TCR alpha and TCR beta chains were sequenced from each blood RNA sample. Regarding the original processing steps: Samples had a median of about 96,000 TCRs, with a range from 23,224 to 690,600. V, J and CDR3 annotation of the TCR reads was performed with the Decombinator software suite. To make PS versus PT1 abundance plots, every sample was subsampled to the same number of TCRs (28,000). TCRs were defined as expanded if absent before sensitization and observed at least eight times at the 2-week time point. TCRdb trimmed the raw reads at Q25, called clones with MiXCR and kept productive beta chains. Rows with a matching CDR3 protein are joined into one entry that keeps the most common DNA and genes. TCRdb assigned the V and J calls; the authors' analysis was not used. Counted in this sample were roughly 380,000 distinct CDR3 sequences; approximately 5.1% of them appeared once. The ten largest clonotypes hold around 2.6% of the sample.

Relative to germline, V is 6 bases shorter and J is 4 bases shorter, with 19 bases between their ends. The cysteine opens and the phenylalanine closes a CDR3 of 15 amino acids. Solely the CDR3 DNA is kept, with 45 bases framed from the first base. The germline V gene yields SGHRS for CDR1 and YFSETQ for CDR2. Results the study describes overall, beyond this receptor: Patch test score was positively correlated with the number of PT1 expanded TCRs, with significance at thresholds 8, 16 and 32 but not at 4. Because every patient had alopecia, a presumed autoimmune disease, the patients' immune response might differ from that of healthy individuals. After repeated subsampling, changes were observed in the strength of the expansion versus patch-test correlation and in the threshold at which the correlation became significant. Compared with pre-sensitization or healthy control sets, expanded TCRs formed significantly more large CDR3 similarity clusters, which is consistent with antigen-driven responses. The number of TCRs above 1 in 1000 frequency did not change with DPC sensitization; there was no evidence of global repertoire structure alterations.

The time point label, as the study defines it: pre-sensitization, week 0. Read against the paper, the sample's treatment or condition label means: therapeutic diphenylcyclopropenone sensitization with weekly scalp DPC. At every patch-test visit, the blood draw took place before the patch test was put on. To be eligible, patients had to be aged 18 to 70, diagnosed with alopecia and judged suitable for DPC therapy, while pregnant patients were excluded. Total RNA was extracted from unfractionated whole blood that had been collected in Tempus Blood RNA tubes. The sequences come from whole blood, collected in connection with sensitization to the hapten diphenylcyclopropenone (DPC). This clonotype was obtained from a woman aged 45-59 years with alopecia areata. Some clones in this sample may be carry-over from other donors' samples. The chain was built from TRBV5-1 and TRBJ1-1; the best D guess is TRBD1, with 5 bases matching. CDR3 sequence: CASTPREGQGTEAFF. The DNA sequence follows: TGCGCCAGCACCCCCAGGGAGGGCCAGGGCACTGAAGCTTTCTTT.